A single sample is the source of the 5 T cell receptor beta chains below, sequenced in a study of OX40 agonist ivuxolimab in advanced cancers. Clones were read by immunoSEQ multiplex PCR, and TCRdb kept only the in-frame ones, dropping some. Seen here are approximately 90,000 clones, around 87% observed once, and the top ten hold about 4.6%. The sample was CD4+ or CD8+ T cells sorted from blood, taken in a trial of the OX40 agonist ivuxolimab. Receptor source: an adult with an advanced solid tumor such as melanoma, head and neck, liver or kidney cancer.

The chain joins TRBV7-2 to TRBJ2-3, with 10 bases identical to TRBD1. Trimming removed 1 base from V and 1 base from J; junction bases left unmatched: 2. Germline CDR1 reads SGHTA; CDR2 reads FQGNSA. This CDR3 is 16 amino acids long. CDR3 nucleotides: TGTGCCAGCAGCTTAGGCGGGACAGGGGGCACAGATACGCAGTATTTT. This codes for CASSLGGTGGTDTQYF. The entire variable domain, with the rest obtained from reference TRBV7-2 and TRBJ2-3, is as follows: GAGVSQSPSNKVTEKGKDVELRCDPISGHTALYWYRQSLGQGLEFLIYFQGNSAPDKSGLPSDRFSAERTGGSVSTLTIQRTQQEDSAVYLCASSLGGTGGTDTQYFGPGTRLTVL.

The chain is built from TRBV29-1 and TRBJ2-7; D call uncertain. The CDR3 runs to 11 residues. Germline loops: CDR1 SQVTM, CDR2 ANQGSEA. The V end lost 5 bases, the J end lost 7 bases, and 12 bases lay between the germline ends. This CDR3 reads CSVTISLEQYF. The CDR3, as DNA: TGCAGCGTTACCATATCGCTTGAGCAGTACTTC.

The chain joins TRBV7-9 to TRBJ1-3; tentative D call: TRBD1 (6 bases). V gave up 5 bases and J gave up 4 bases, with 15 bases separating them. The CDR3 is made up of 15 amino acids. Germline V CDR1 and CDR2: SEHNR, FQNEAQ (reference sequence). CDR3 loop: CASSAGAGVGNTIYF. The CDR3, as DNA: TGTGCCAGCAGCGCTGGGGCAGGGGTAGGAAACACCATATATTTT.

The V gene is TRBV27, the J gene TRBJ2-5; the D gene is possibly TRBD1 (6 bases). CDR1 and CDR2 from the germline V gene are MNHEY and SMNVEV (reference sequence). CDR3 length equals 14 residues. Trimming removed 1 base from V and 2 bases from J, with 8 bases in between. The CDR3 reads CASSLFQGQETQYF. CDR3 sequence (DNA): TGTGCCAGCAGTTTATTTCAGGGGCAAGAGACCCAGTACTTC.

The table lists this clone with a few counts. The rearrangement uses TRBV6-1 and TRBJ1-2; tentative D call: TRBD1 (5 bases). Germline V CDR1 and CDR2: MNHNS, SASEGT. The V end lost 2 bases, the J end lost 4 bases, and 5 bases lay between the germline ends. The CDR3 totals 12 residues. The CDR3 nucleotides read TGTGCCAGCAGTGAAAGGGGCTATGGCTACACCTTC. Its protein is CASSERGYGYTF.